This T cell receptor (beta chain) was profiled in a study of blood T cell repertoires in COVID-19. Study summary: COVID-19 samples collected from the United States, Italy and Spain covered acute and convalescent phases. The analysed material was cDNA or gDNA that came from T cells, B-cell-depleted T cells, or PBMCs.

Here immunoSEQ multiplex PCR was the method, and the copy in TCRdb shows in-frame clones only, minus some. The sample yields approximately 250,000 clones, 90% seen once. The cohort comprised adults aged roughly 18 to 95 years residing in under 30 US areas. V gave up 0 bases and J gave up 0 bases, with 16 bases separating them. CDR3 length equals 18 residues. CDR1 is ENHRY and CDR2 is SYGVKD in the germline V gene. The chain has TRBV10-3 and TRBJ2-3; D gene ambiguous. Sample: PBMCs or T cells enriched from blood (not recorded which). This TCR was recovered from a woman in her 30s with acute COVID-19. The CDR3 DNA reads TGTGCCATCAGTGAGTCGGCCCCAGATATCTGGAGCACAGATACGCAGTATTTT. This sequence encodes CAISESAPDIWSTDTQYF.